The clone carrying this T cell receptor beta chain was observed a handful of times. Its antigen is still unknown. These data originate in a study of cytomegalovirus exposure and HLA in healthy donors. Overall study results and limits: In a later analysis, HLA-associated beta chains showed higher expansion and lower generation probabilities than comparable chains. Productive status was seen about 87% or about 30% of the time for most TCR beta V segments in an earlier analysis.

J gave up 1 base and V 4 bases, and 10 bases lay outside the gene matches. This CDR3 has 16 residues. From germline, CDR1 is MNHEY and CDR2 SMNVEV (reference sequence). The PCR ran on 60 Vbeta and 13 Jbeta primers. Generated by immunoSEQ multiplex PCR, the TCRdb table keeps only in-frame clones and is missing some. The sample carries some 130,000 clones, 70% to 80% recorded once. The sample comprised PBMCs. The clonotype was recovered from a female donor in good health and CMV-seronegative. The genes are TRBV27 and TRBJ2-7, with TRBD1 matching 7 bases. CDR3 DNA sequence: TGTGCCAGCAGTTCCCGCCGGACAGGCCCTTCCTACGAGCAGTACTTC. Translated, it gives CASSSRRTGPSYEQYF.